This paragraph reports one T cell receptor (beta chain). What it binds is unknown. The CDR3 has 13 residues. J gave up 4 bases and V 5 bases, and 7 bases lay outside the gene matches. Germline V CDR1 and CDR2: DFQATT, SNEGSKA (reference sequence). The sample originates from a study of spatial heterogeneity in lung cancer. Study as a whole: Each time, sequencing found more beta-chain sequences than alpha-chain sequences.

A unique molecular identifier was carried by every single TCR cDNA molecule. MiXCR was run by TCRdb on the 5' RACE reads, yielding one entry per CDR3 protein. Of 25,000 to 30,000 distinct CDR3 sequences in the sample, approximately 7% were seen once. General study results and limits: Tumoral mutation counts were tracked by counts of expanded intratumoral alpha and beta TCRs.

Time point given: sample taken at primary tumor resection. Untreated early-stage non-small cell lung cancer patients, approximately 79 in total, were the donors. No cell sorting; template was whole RNA from tumor, lung tissue or PBMC. The sample consisted of lung tumor tissue, taken at surgery. This TCR came from a male donor with early-stage non-small cell lung cancer. This chain uses TRBV20-1 with TRBJ1-1; TRBD1 aligns across 7 bases. The chain's CDR3 is CSAGRGQSTEAFF. The DNA of the CDR3 is TGCAGTGCTGGGAGGGGACAGAGCACTGAAGCTTTCTTT.